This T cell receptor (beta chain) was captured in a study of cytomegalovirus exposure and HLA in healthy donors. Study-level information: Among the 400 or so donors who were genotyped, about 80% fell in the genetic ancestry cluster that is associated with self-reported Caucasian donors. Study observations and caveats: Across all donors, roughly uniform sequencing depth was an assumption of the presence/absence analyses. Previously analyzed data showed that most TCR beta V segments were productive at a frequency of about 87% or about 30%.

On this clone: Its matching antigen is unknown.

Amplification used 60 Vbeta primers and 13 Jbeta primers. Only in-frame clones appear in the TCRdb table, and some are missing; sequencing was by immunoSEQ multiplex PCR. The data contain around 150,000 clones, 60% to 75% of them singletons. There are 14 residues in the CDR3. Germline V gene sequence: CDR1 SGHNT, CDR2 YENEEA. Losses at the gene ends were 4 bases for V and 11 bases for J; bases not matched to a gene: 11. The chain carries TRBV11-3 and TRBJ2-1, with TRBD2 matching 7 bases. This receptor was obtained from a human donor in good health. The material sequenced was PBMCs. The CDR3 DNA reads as TGTGCCAGCAGCTCGACCCGGGGAGGGATAAAGCAGTTCTTC. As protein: CASSSTRGGIKQFF.